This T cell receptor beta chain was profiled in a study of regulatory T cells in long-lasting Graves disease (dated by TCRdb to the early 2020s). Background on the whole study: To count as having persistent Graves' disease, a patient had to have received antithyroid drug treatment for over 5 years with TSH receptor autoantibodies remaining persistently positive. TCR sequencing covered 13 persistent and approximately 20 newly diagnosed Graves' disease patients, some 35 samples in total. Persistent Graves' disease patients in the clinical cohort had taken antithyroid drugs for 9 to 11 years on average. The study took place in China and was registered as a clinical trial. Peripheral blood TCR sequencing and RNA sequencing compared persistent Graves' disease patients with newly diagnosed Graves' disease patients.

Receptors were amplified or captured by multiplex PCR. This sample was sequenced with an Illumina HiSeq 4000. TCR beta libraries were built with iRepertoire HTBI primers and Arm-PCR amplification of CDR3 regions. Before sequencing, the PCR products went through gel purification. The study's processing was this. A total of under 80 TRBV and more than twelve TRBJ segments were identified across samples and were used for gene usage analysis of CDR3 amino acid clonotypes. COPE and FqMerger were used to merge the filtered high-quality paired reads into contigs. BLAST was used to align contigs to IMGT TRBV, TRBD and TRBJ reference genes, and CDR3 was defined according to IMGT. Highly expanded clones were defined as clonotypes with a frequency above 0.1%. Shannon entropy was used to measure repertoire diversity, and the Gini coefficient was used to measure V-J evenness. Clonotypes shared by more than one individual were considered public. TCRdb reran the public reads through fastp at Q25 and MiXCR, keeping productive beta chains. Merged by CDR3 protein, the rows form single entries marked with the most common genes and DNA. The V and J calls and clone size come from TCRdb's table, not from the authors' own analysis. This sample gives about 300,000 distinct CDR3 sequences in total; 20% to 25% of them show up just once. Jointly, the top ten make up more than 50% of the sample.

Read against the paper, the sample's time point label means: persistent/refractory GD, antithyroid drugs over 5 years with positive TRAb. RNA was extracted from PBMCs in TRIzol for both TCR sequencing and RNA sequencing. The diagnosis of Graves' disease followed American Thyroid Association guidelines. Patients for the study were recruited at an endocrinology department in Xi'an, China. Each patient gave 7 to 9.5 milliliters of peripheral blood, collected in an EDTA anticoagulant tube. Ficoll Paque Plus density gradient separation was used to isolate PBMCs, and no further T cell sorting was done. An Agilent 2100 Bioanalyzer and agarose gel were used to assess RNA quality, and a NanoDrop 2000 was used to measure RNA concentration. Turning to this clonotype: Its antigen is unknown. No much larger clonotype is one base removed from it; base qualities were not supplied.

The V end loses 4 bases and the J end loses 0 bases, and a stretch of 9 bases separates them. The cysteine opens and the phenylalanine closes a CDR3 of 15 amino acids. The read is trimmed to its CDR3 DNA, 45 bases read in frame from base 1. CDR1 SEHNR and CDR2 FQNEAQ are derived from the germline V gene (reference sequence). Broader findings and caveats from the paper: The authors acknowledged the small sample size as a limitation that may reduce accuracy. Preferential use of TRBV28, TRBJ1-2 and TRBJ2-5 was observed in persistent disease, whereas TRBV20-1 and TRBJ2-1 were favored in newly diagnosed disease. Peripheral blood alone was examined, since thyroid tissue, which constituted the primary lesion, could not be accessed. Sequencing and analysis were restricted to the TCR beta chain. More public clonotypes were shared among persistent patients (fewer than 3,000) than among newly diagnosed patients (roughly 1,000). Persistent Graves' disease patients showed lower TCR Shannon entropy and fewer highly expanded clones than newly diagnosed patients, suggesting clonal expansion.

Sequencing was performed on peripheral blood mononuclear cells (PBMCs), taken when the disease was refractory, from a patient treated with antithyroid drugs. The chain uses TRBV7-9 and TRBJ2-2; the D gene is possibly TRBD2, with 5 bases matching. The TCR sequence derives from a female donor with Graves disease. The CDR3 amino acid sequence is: CASSYKGANTGELFF. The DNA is TGTGCCAGCAGCTATAAGGGAGCGAACACCGGGGAGCTGTTTTTT.